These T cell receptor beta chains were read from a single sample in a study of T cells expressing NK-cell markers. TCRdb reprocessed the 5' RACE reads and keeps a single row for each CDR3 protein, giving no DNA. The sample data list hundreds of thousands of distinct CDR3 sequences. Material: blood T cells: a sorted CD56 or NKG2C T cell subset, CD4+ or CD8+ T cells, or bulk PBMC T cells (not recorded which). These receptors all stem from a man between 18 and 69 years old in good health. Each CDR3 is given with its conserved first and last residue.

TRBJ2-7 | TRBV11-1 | CASSYRDETYEQYF
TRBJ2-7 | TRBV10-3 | CAISEGGSKSSYEQYF
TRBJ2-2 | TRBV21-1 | CASSKGGLQMGTGELFF
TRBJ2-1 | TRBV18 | CASSPGGEGEQFF
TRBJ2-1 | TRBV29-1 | CSVDAGQGFYNEQFF
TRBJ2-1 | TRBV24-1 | CATSSLRDNEQFF
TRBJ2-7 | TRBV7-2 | CASSLAFGSTMYEQYF
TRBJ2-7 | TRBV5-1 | CASSLLSAVTYEQYF
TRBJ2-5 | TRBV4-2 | CASSQSSGLRKETQYF
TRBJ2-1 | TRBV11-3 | CASSPQGASYNEQFF
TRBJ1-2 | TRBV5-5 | CASSLGRVSSGYTF
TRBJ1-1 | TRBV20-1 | CSARATGAWDNNTEAFF
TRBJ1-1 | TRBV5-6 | CASSLFPENRNTEAFF
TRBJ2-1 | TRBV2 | CASTAGAGSRNEQFF
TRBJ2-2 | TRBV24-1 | CATSDSRQGTGELFF
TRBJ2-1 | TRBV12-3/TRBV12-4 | CASSLGGGAREQFF
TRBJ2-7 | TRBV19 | CASRAGTAQNYEQYF